One sample yielded the 9 T cell receptor beta chains listed below, sequenced in a study of PD-1 blockade in classical Hodgkin lymphoma. Produced via immunoSEQ multiplex PCR; TCRdb's table is partial and in-frame only. Altogether roughly 70,000 clones are present, 70% to 80% being singletons, with the ten largest covering about 9.1%. Brentuximab vedotin exposure varied among the patients, all of whom had relapsed after autologous stem cell transplantation. The source material was peripheral blood mononuclear cells (PBMCs), sampled before the second cycle of nivolumab. Receptor source: a human donor with classical Hodgkin lymphoma.

The table lists this clone with a few counts. The V gene is TRBV5-3, the J gene TRBJ1-1; D not certain. TRBV5-3 is an open reading frame, and its role is uncertain. Trimming removed 1 base from V and 3 bases from J, with 10 bases in between. The CDR3 runs 14 residues. The CDR3 loop is CARSLSQFDTEAFF. CDR3 nucleotide sequence: TGTGCCAGAAGCTTGAGCCAATTCGACACTGAAGCTTTCTTT.

The genes are TRBV5-1 and TRBJ2-5, with 8 bases lining up with TRBD2. CDR1 SGHRS and CDR2 YFSETQ come from the germline V gene. The CDR3 has 15 residues. V lost 7 bases to trimming and J lost 5 bases; unmatched junction nucleotides: 13. The DNA for the CDR3 is TGCGCCAGCCGACTTCAGGGTAGCGGGATGGAGACCCAGTACTTC. Translated, it gives CASRLQGSGMETQYF.

V and J are TRBV9 and TRBJ2-3; 12 nucleotides align to TRBD2. Germline CDR1 is SGDLS and CDR2 is YYNGEE. V dropped 3 bases and J dropped 0; count of bases not matched to a gene: 11. The CDR3 is made up of 19 amino acids. CDR3 in amino acids: CASSASSGGAGVSTDTQYF. The CDR3 DNA sequence: TGTGCCAGCAGCGCCTCTAGCGGGGGGGCTGGTGTGAGCACAGATACGCAGTATTTT.

Here the CDR3 DNA reads TGCGCCAGCAGCTTGGGGACTAACCTTTACAATGAGCAGTTCTTC. Residues: CASSLGTNLYNEQFF. J is TRBJ2-1 and V is TRBV5-1, with D tentatively TRBD2 (6 bases). V lost 0 bases and J 4 bases, leaving 11 bases between the germline ends. CDR3 size: 15 residues. The V gene's germline CDR1 is SGHRS and CDR2 YFSETQ.

A remark on this clone: This same CDR3 is encoded by further DNA sequences in the sample. The chain combines TRBV27 with TRBJ1-1; D call uncertain. Deletions cut 3 bases from V and 0 bases from J, with 5 bases between. CDR3 length equals 13 residues. The V gene's germline CDR1 is MNHEY and CDR2 SMNVEV (reference sequence). CDR3 nucleotides: TGTGCCAGCAGTTTTACAGTGAACACTGAAGCTTTCTTT. Translation gives CASSFTVNTEAFF.

This clone has more than one count but fewer than ten. This chain joins TRBV27 and TRBJ1-1; possible D gene TRBD1, 6 bases. Germline CDR1 reads MNHEY; CDR2 reads SMNVEV (reference sequence). Trimming removed 5 bases from V and 7 bases from J, with 20 bases in between. This CDR3 has 15 amino acids. As DNA, the CDR3 is TGTGCCAGCAGTCCCAACCCCCAGGGGTTACATGAAGCTTTCTTT. Its translation is CASSPNPQGLHEAFF.

In its sample, this clone was seen a few times. The chain employs TRBV7-6 and TRBJ2-2; 10 bases agree with TRBD2. There are 16 residues in the CDR3. Trimming cost V 5 bases and J 5 bases; bases outside gene matches: 8. Germline V gene data show CDR1 as SGHVS and CDR2 as FNYEAQ. For the CDR3, the DNA is TGTGCCAGCAGCCCCCTAGCGGGGGCTAGGACCGGGGAGCTGTTTTTT. Its protein product is CASSPLAGARTGELFF.

The V gene is TRBV6-1, the J gene TRBJ1-2; 7 nucleotides match TRBD1. Trimming took 3 bases from V and 3 from J; bases not matched to a gene: 4. The V gene's germline CDR1 is MNHNS and CDR2 SASEGT. The CDR3 covers 14 residues. The CDR3 region is CASSEPGQHYGYTF. The CDR3 DNA reads TGTGCCAGCAGTGAGCCGGGACAGCACTATGGCTACACCTTC.

This clone was seen many times. The V and J genes are TRBV4-1 and TRBJ1-2, with 7 nucleotides matching TRBD1. The CDR3 has 15 residues. The germline V gene has CDR1 MGHRA and CDR2 YSYEKL. Germline trimming cut 6 bases from V and 0 bases from J; bases unmatched to any gene: 7. The CDR3 region is CASRITGVANYGYTF. The CDR3 DNA reads TGCGCCAGCAGAATAACAGGGGTTGCTAACTATGGCTACACCTTC.